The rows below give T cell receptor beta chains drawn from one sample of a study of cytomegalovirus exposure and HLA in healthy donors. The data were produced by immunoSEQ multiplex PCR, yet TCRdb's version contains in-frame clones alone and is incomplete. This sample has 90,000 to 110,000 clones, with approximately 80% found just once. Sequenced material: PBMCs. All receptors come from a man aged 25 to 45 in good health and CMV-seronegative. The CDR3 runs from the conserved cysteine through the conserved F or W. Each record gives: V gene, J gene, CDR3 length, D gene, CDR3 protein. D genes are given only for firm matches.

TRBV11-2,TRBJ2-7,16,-,CASSLGRGVGDYEQYF
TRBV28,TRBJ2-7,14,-,CASSLLQPSYEQYF
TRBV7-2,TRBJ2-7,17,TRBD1,CASSPIVSRQGSYEQYF
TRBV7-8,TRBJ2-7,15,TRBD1,CASSLGQGVAYEQYF
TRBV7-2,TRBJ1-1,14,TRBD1,CASSLSGGETEAFF
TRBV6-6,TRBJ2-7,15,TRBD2,CASSYSRGSTYEQYF
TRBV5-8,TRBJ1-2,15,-,CASSFLLGGRYGYTF
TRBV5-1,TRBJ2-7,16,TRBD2,CASSLNGEGLAEEQYF
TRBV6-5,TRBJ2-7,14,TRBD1,CASRNTGGSYEQYF
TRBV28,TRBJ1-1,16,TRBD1,CASREILGQAHTEAFF
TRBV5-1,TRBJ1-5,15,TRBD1,CASSLGTGGPMPQHF
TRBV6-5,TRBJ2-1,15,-,CASSLTGTGYNEQFF
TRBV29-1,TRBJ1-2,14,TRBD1,CSVEPGTGGFGYTF
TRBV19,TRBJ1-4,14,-,CASSIGQTNEKLFF
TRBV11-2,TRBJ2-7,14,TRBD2,CASSLVRGGYEQYF
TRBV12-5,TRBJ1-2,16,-,CASGLVLPGQGYGYTF
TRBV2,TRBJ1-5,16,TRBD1,CASSAGLTGGYQPQHF
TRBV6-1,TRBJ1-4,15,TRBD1,CASSEAQGASEKLFF
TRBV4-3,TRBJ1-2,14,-,CASSQDPRDGGYTF
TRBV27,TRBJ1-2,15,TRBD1,CASTHSLGQGRGYTF
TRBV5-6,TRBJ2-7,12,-,CASSLGGYEQYF
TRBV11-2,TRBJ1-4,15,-,CASSLRQEINEKLFF
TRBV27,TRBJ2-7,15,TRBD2,CASSLGLAGVGEQYF
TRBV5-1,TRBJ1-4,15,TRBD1,CASSGGQGLGEKLFF
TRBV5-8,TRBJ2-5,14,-,CASSFEQGQETQYF
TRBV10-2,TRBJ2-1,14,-,CASSEPTSYNEQFF
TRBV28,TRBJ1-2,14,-,CASSLGAAIYGYTF
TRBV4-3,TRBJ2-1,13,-,CASSQAWAIEQFF
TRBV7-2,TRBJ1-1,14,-,CASSLLTGNTEAFF
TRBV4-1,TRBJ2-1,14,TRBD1,CASSQETGGHEQFF
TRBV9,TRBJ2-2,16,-,CASSVAPGSNTGELFF
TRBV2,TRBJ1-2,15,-,CASSEISGGAYGYTF
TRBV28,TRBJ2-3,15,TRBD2,CASYAGVLGTDTQYF
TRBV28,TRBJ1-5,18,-,CASRLGPGGTPVDQPQHF
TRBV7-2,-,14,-,CASSLEGNALEQYF
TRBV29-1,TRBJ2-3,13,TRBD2,CSGTGTSFGTQYF
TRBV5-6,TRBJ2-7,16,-,CASIALKAAEGYEQYF
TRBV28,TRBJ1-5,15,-,CASTPVAGGNQPQHF
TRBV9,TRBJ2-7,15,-,CASSVVPGDVYEQYF
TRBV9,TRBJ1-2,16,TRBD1,CASSVLLTGTDYGYTF